This T cell receptor beta chain came from a study of T cell responses to AZD1222 COVID-19 vaccine. Using immunoSEQ multiplex PCR, the repertoire was profiled, and TCRdb retains in-frame clones only, with some absent. Of some 200,000 clones in the sample, approximately 92% were seen once. Looked up from germline, CDR1 is MDHEN and CDR2 is SYDVKM. Between the trimmed V and J ends, which lost 3 bases and 1 base, there was a span of 13 bases. The CDR3 is 16 residues long. Regarding this clone: Its antigen is not known.

Broader study findings: Spike-specific TCR breadth and depth grew following two AZD1222 doses. Among the donors, most were white British and more were female, and clonal diversity was possibly underestimated.

The rearrangement joins TRBV28 to TRBJ1-5; D not certain. This TCR came from an adult who received the MenACWY meningococcal vaccine as a control. Source: peripheral blood, taken 28 days after the second dose of the MenACWY control vaccine. As DNA, the CDR3 is TGTGCCAGCAGTTTGGAGAGTGGTTACAGCAATCAGCCCCAGCATTTT. Residues: CASSLESGYSNQPQHF.